This TCR beta chain was captured by sequencing in a study of blood T cell repertoires in COVID-19. Study overall: Donors in the United States, Italy and Spain gave samples during acute or convalescent COVID-19. T cells, B-cell-depleted T cells, or PBMCs provided the cDNA or gDNA that served as material.

The data were produced by immunoSEQ multiplex PCR, yet TCRdb's version contains in-frame clones alone and is incomplete. The sample yields tens of thousands of clones, 84% seen once. The CDR3 sequence is 15 residues long. With 3 bases removed from V and 1 base from J, the gap between germline ends came to 10 bases. Germline V CDR1 and CDR2: SNHLY, FYNNEI. The TCR sequence derives from a human donor in a cohort sampled during active COVID-19. The V call is TRBV2, the J call TRBJ1-5; D not resolved. Sequenced input: peripheral blood. CDR3 nucleotide sequence: TGTGCCAGCAGTGAGGAGGTCACAAGCAATCAGCCCCAGCATTTT. Translating gives CASSEEVTSNQPQHF.